Listed below are T cell receptor beta chains from one sample, sequenced in a study of T-cell memory formation after mild COVID-19. TCRdb recomputed calls from the 5' RACE reads with MiXCR, one row per CDR3 protein. Seen here are about 190,000 distinct CDR3 sequences, 10% observed once, and the top ten hold 3%. The sample was PBMCs or a T cell subset sorted from them (not recorded which). These receptors came from a man aged 18 to 29 who had mild COVID-19 (a few samples of this study predate the infection). Cell type and time point are not known. CDR3s include the opening cysteine and the closing phenylalanine or tryptophan. D genes are given only for firm matches. Clone size is given for some rows only: seen once, a few or many times, or a class if the clone is expanded.

v_call	j_call	d_call	clone_size	cdr3_aa	cdr3_nt
TRBV20-1	TRBJ1-1	.	.	CSAKRGLMNTEAFF	TGCAGTGCTAAGAGGGGACTCATGAACACTGAAGCTTTCTTT
TRBV5-1	TRBJ1-1	TRBD1	.	CASSRDRAWGTEAFF	TGCGCCAGCAGCCGGGACAGGGCGTGGGGCACTGAAGCTTTCTTT
TRBV12-3/TRBV12-4	TRBJ2-2	.	few	CASTSQGQANTGELFF	TGTGCCAGCACTTCCCAGGGACAAGCTAACACCGGGGAGCTGTTTTTT
TRBV29-1	TRBJ2-1	TRBD2	.	CSVRGLAGGSEQFF	TGCAGCGTTCGGGGACTAGCGGGCGGTAGTGAGCAGTTCTTC
TRBV12-3/TRBV12-4	TRBJ2-1	.	.	CAGRRDTNNEQFF	TGTGCCGGCCGGCGGGATACAAACAATGAGCAGTTCTTC
TRBV7-2	TRBJ2-3	.	few	CASTIDSLSTDTQYF	TGTGCCAGCACCATTGACAGCCTCAGCACAGATACGCAGTATTTT
TRBV20-1	TRBJ2-5	.	many	CSARDETQYF	TGCAGTGCTAGAGATGAGACCCAGTACTTC
TRBV7-9	TRBJ2-1	TRBD2	.	CASRGSGKDEQFF	TGTGCCAGCAGGGGTAGCGGGAAGGATGAGCAGTTCTTC
TRBV12-3/TRBV12-4	TRBJ1-5	TRBD1	few	CASSLTGDGQPQHF	TGTGCCAGCAGCCTTACAGGGGATGGTCAGCCCCAGCATTTT
TRBV7-2	TRBJ2-1	TRBD2	.	CASSSGGGAGNEQFF	TGTGCCAGCAGCTCGGGCGGGGGGGCAGGCAATGAGCAGTTCTTC
TRBV5-6	TRBJ2-2	.	few	CASSLPGAAGELFF	TGTGCCAGCAGCTTGCCAGGGGCGGCCGGGGAGCTGTTTTTT
TRBV19	TRBJ2-2	.	few	CASMRFRGTGELFF	TGTGCCAGTATGCGTTTTAGAGGAACCGGGGAGCTGTTTTTT
TRBV12-3/TRBV12-4	TRBJ1-2	.	few	CASAWGGDVDYGYTF	TGTGCCAGCGCCTGGGGGGGGGATGTTGACTATGGCTACACCTTC
TRBV6-6	TRBJ2-5	TRBD1	few	CASSSLGTVQETQYF	TGTGCCAGCAGTTCACTAGGGACAGTCCAAGAGACCCAGTACTTC
TRBV18	TRBJ2-5	.	.	CASSRVTSGTAETQYF	TGTGCCAGCTCACGGGTAACTTCCGGGACGGCGGAGACCCAGTACTTC
TRBV7-2	TRBJ2-1	.	.	CASSSPRGSYNEQFF	TGTGCCAGCAGCTCTCCCCGGGGCTCCTACAATGAGCAGTTCTTC
TRBV7-9	TRBJ2-6	TRBD1	.	CASSSGQGFSGANVLTF	TGTGCCAGCAGCTCGGGACAGGGGTTTTCTGGGGCCAACGTCCTGACTTTC